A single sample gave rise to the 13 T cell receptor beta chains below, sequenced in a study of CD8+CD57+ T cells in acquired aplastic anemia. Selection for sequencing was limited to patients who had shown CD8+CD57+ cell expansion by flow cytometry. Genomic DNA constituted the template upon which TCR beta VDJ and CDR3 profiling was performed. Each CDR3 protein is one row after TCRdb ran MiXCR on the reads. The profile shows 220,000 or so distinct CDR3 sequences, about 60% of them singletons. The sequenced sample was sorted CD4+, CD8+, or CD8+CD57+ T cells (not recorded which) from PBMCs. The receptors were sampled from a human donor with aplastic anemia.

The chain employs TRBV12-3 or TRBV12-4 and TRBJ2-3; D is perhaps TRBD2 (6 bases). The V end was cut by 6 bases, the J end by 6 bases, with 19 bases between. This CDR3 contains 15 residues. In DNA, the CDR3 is TGTGCCAGCAGCCTCTCTCGGGGGATGACGGATACGCAGTATTTT. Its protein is CASSLSRGMTDTQYF.

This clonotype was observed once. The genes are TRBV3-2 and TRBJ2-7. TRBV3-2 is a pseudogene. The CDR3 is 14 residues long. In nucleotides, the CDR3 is TGTGCCAGCAGCCAAGGCCAGGACACCTACGAGCAGTACTTC. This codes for CASSQGQDTYEQYF.

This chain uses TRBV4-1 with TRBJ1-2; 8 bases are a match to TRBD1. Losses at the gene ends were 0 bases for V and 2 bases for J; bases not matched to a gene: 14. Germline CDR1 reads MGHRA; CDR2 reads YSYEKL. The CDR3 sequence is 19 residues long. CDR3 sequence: CASSQDPMTGAVANYGYTF. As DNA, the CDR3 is TGCGCCAGCAGCCAAGACCCCATGACAGGGGCAGTTGCAAACTATGGCTACACCTTC.

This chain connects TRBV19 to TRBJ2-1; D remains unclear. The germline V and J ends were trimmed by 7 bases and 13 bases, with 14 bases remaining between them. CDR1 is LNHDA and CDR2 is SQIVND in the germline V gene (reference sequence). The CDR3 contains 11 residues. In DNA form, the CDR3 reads TGTGCCAGTAAACGAGGCGGAATCCAGTTCTTC. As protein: CASKRGGIQFF.

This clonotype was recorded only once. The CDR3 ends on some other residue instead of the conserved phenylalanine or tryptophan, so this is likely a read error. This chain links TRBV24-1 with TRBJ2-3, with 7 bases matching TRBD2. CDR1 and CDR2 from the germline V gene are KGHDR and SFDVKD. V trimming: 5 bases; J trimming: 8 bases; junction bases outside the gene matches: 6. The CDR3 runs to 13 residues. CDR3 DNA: TGTGCCACCAGTGGCACAGCGGGAATTACGCAGTATATT. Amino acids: CATSGTAGITQYI.

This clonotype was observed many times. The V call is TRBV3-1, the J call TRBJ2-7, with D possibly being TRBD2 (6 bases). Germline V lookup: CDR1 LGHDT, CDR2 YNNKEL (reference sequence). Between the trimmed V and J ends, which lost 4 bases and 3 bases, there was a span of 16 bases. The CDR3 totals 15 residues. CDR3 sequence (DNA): TGTGCCAGCAGCCCCGGGGGAGGCAGATTCTACGAGCAGTACTTC. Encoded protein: CASSPGGGRFYEQYF.

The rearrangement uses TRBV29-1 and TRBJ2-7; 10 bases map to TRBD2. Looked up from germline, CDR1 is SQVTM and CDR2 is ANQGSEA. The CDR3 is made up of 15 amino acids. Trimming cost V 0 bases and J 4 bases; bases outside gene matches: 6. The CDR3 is CSVEELLAGVYEQYF. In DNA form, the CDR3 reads TGCAGCGTTGAAGAGCTGCTAGCGGGAGTTTACGAGCAGTACTTC.

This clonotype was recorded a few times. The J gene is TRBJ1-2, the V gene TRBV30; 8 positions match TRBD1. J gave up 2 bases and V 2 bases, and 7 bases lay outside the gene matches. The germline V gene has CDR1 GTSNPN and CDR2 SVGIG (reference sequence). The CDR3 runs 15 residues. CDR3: CAWSSRTGINYGYTF. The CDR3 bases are TGTGCCTGGAGTTCCCGGACAGGGATCAACTATGGCTACACCTTC.

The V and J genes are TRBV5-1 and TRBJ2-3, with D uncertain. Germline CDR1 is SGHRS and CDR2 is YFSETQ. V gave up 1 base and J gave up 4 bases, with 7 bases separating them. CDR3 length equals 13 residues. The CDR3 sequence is CASSLLLADTQYF. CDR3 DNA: TGCGCCAGCAGCTTGTTGCTTGCAGATACGCAGTATTTT.

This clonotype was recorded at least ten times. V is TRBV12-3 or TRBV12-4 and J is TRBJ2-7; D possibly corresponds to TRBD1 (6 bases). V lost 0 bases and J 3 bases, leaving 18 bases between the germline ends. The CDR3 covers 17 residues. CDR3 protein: CASSLATPGAGDYEQYF. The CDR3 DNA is TGTGCCAGCAGTTTAGCTACACCCGGGGCAGGGGACTACGAGCAGTACTTC.

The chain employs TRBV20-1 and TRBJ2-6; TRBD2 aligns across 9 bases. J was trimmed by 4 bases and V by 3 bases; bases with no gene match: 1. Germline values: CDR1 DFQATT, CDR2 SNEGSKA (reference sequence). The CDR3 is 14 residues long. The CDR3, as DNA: TGCAGTGCTAGCGGACTAGCGGGGGCCAACGTCCTGACTTTC. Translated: CSASGLAGANVLTF.

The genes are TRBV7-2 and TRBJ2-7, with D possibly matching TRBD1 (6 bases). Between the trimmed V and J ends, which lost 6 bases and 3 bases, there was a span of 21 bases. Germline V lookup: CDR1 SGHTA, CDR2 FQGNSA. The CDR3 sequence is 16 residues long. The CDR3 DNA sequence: TGTGCCAGCAGTTTAATCTCAGGGACATCTGGCTACGAGCAGTACTTC. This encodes CASSLISGTSGYEQYF.

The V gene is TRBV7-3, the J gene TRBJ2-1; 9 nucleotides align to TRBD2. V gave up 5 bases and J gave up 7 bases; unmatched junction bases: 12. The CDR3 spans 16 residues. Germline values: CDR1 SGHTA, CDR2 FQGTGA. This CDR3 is CASSEGGAGGLNEQFF. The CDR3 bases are TGTGCCAGCAGCGAGGGCGGTGCGGGGGGGCTGAATGAGCAGTTCTTC. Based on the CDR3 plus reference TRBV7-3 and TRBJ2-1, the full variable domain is GAGVSQTPSNKVTEKGKYVELRCDPISGHTALYWYRQSLGQGPEFLIYFQGTGAADDSGLPNDRFFAVRPEGSVSTLKIQRTERGDSAVYLCASSEGGAGGLNEQFFGPGTRLTVL.